The rows below give T cell receptor beta chains drawn from one sample of a study of PD-1 blockade in classical Hodgkin lymphoma. The repertoire was sequenced with immunoSEQ multiplex PCR; TCRdb's copy has only in-frame clones and lacks some. The sample has tens of thousands of clones, about 80% seen once; the top ten hold around a fifth. The specimen comprised peripheral blood mononuclear cells (PBMCs), sampled before the fourth cycle of nivolumab. Receptor source: a human donor with classical Hodgkin lymphoma. CDR3s include the opening cysteine and the closing phenylalanine or tryptophan. Fields, in order: clone size, V gene, CDR3 length, J gene, D gene, CDR3 protein, CDR3 DNA. The D gene is left open where the match is weak. Rows give clone size only sometimes, using once, few, many, or a class for an expanded clone.

few	TRBV18	16	TRBJ1-1	TRBD1	CASSPLPGGDNTEAFF	TGTGCCAGCTCACCACTGCCAGGGGGGGATAACACTGAAGCTTTCTTT
-	TRBV4-1	15	TRBJ2-1	-	CASSPRDTPYNEQFF	TGCGCCAGCAGCCCTCGGGACACTCCCTACAATGAGCAGTTCTTC
-	TRBV6-6	15	TRBJ2-2	-	CASSYSSGNTGELFF	TGTGCCAGCAGTTACAGTAGCGGGAACACCGGGGAGCTGTTTTTT
-	TRBV7-9	15	TRBJ2-7	TRBD1	CASSAVTGPFDEQYF	TGTGCCAGCAGCGCCGTGACAGGGCCGTTCGACGAGCAGTACTTC
-	TRBV4-3	15	TRBJ1-1	TRBD1	CASSLTGQGNTEAFF	TGCGCCAGCAGCCTAACGGGACAGGGAAACACTGAAGCTTTCTTT
-	TRBV7-9	14	TRBJ2-3	-	CASSFGHITDTQYF	TGTGCCAGCAGTTTCGGACATATCACAGATACGCAGTATTTT
-	TRBV27	14	TRBJ2-5	-	CASSSPSLGETQYF	TGTGCCAGCAGTTCCCCCTCCCTTGGAGAGACCCAGTACTTC
-	TRBV5-1	15	TRBJ2-1	TRBD1	CASSLDRTGPNEQFF	TGCGCCAGCAGCTTGGACCGGACAGGCCCGAATGAGCAGTTCTTC
-	TRBV2	12	TRBJ1-1	-	CASSYYNTEAFF	TGTGCCAGCAGCTATTATAACACTGAAGCTTTCTTT
once	TRBV7-6	16	TRBJ1-5	-	CASSSGPRALNQPQHF	TGTGCCAGCAGCTCGGGCCCCAGGGCACTTAATCAGCCCCAGCATTTT
once	TRBV7-2	16	TRBJ2-3	TRBD1	CASSQQGLGYTDTQYF	TGTGCCAGCAGCCAACAGGGGCTTGGGTACACAGATACGCAGTATTTT
-	TRBV19	16	TRBJ2-3	TRBD2	CASSVTSGEFTDTQYF	TGTGCCAGTAGCGTAACTAGCGGGGAATTCACAGATACGCAGTATTTT
-	TRBV11-3	15	TRBJ2-3	TRBD2	CASSLRLAGSDTQYF	TGTGCCAGCAGTCTAAGACTAGCGGGGTCAGATACGCAGTATTTT
-	TRBV28	12	TRBJ1-1	-	CASSLQGPEAFF	TGTGCCAGCAGTTTACAGGGACCCGAAGCTTTCTTT
-	TRBV7-9	11	TRBJ2-7	-	CASSPLGEQYF	TGTGCCAGCAGCCCGCTCGGTGAGCAGTACTTC
-	TRBV28	13	TRBJ1-2	-	CASQTGTDYGYTF	TGTGCCAGCCAAACGGGGACGGATTATGGCTACACCTTC
-	TRBV7-3	13	TRBJ1-2	-	CASSPAREYGYTF	TGTGCCAGCAGCCCGGCCCGGGAATATGGCTACACCTTC
once	TRBV29-1	12	TRBJ1-5	-	CSVGHPNQPQHF	TGCAGCGTGGGACATCCCAATCAGCCCCAGCATTTT
few	TRBV19	14	TRBJ1-1	TRBD1	CATSRTGGNTEAFF	TGTGCCACCTCAAGGACAGGGGGGAACACTGAAGCTTTCTTT
-	TRBV7-9	14	TRBJ1-1	-	CASSLRTAGAEAFF	TGTGCCAGCAGCTTAAGGACGGCGGGCGCTGAAGCTTTCTTT